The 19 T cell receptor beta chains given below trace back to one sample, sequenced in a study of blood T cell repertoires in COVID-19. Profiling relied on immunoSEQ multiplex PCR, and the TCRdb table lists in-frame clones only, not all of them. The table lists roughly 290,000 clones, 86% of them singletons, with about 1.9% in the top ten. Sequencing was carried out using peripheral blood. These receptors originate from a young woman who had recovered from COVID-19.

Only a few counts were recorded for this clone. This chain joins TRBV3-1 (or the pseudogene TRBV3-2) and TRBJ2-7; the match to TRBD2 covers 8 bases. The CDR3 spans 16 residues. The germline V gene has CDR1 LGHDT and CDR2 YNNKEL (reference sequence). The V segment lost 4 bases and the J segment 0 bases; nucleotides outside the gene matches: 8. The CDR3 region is CASSPTGGVSSYEQYF. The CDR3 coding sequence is TGTGCCAGCAGCCCGACCGGGGGGGTGAGCTCCTACGAGCAGTACTTC.

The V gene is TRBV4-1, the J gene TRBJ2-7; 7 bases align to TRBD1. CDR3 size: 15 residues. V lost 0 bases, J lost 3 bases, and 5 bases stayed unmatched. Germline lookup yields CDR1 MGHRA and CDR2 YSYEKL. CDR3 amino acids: CASSQEVNRGYEQYF. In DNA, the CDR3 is TGCGCCAGCAGCCAAGAGGTTAACAGGGGCTACGAGCAGTACTTC.

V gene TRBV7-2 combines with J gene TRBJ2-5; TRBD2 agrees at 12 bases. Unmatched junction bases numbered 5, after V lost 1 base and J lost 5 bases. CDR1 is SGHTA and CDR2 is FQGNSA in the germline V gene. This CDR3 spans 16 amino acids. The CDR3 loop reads CASSLEALAGGETQYF. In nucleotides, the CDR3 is TGTGCCAGCAGCTTAGAAGCCCTAGCGGGGGGGGAGACCCAGTACTTC.

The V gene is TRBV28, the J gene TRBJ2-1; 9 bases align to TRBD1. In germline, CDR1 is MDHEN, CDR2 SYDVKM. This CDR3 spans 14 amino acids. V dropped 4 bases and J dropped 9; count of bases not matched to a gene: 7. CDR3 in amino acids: CASSWGDRALEQFF. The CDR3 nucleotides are TGTGCCAGCAGTTGGGGGGACAGGGCCCTTGAGCAGTTCTTC. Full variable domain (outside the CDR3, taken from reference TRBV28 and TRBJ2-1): DVKVTQSSRYLVKRTGEKVFLECVQDMDHENMFWYRQDPGLGLRLIYFSYDVKMKEKGDIPEGYSVSREKKERFSLILESASTNQTSMYLCASSWGDRALEQFFGPGTRLTVL.

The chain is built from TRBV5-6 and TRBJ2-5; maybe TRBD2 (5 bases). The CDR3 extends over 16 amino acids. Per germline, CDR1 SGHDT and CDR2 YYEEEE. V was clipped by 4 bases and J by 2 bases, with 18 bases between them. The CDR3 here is CASSQLGLEPQETQYF. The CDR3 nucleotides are TGTGCCAGCAGCCAATTAGGACTGGAACCACAAGAGACCCAGTACTTC.

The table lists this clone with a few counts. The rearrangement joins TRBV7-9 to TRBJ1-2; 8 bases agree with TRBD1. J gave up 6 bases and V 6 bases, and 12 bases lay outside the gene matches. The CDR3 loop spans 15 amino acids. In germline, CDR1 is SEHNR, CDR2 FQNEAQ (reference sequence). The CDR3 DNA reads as TGTGCCAGCAGTCCAAGTACAGGGGGGTCTAATGGCTACACCTTC. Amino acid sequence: CASSPSTGGSNGYTF.

CDR3 coding DNA: TGTGCCAGCAGCCTACTTGACATATATAATTCACCCCTCCACTTT. It is translated as CASSLLDIYNSPLHF. V and J are TRBV5-6 and TRBJ1-6, with D unresolved. The V gene's germline CDR1 is SGHDT and CDR2 YYEEEE. This CDR3 has 15 amino acids. With 4 bases removed from V and 4 bases from J, the gap between germline ends came to 12 bases. Drawing the rest from reference TRBV5-6 and TRBJ1-6, the complete variable domain is DAGVTQSPTHLIKTRGQQVTLRCSPKSGHDTVSWYQQALGQGPQFIFQYYEEEERQRGNFPDRFSGHQFPNYSSELNVNALLLGDSALYLCASSLLDIYNSPLHFGNGTRLTVT.

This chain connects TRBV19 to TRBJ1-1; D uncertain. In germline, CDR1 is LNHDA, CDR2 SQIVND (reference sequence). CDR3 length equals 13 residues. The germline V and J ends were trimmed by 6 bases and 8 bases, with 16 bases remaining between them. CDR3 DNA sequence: TGTGCCAGTAGAATAACGACACAGCTCGAAGCTTTCTTT. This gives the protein CASRITTQLEAFF.

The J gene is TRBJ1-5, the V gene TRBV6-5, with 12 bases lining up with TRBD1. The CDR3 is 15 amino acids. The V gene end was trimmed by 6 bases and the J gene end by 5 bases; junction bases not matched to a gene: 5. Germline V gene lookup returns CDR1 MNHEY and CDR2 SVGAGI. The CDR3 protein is CASSGTGGYDQPQHF. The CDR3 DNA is TGTGCCAGCAGCGGGACAGGGGGCTATGATCAGCCCCAGCATTTT.

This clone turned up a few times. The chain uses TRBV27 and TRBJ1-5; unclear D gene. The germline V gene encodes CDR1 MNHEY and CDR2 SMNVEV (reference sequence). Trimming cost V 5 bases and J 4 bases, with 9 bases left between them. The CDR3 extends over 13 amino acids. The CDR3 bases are TGTGCCAGCAGTGGCAACAGAAATCAGCCCCAGCATTTT. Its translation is CASSGNRNQPQHF.

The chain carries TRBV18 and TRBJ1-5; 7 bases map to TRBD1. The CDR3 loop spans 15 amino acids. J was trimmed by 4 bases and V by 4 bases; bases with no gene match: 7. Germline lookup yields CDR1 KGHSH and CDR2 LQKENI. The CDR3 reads CASSHDRVRNQPQHF. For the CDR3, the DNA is TGTGCCAGCTCACACGACAGGGTAAGAAATCAGCCCCAGCATTTT. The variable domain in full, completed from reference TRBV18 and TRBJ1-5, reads NAGVMQNPRHLVRRRGQEARLRCSPMKGHSHVYWYRQLPEEGLKFMVYLQKENIIDESGMPKERFSAEFPKEGPSILRIQQVVRGDSAAYFCASSHDRVRNQPQHFGDGTRLSIL.

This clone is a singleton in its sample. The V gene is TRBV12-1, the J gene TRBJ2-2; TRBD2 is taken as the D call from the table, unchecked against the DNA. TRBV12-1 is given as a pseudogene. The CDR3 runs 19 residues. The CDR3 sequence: CASSLSFTREGLIAGELFF. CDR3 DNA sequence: TGTGCCAGCAGCTTGAGCTTCACGCGGGAGGGCCTGATCGCCGGGGAGCTGTTTTTT.

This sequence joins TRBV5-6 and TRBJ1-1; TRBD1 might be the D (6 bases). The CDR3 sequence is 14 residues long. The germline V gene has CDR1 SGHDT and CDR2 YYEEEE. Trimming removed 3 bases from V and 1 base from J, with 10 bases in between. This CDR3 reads CASSWMTGNTEAFF. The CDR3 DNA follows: TGTGCCAGCAGCTGGATGACAGGGAACACTGAAGCTTTCTTT.

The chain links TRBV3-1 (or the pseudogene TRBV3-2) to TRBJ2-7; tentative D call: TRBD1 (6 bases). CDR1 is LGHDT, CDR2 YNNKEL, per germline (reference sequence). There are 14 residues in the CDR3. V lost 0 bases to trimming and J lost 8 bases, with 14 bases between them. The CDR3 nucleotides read TGTGCCAGCAGCCAAGACCCTCTTGGGGGCAAGCAGTACTTC. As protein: CASSQDPLGGKQYF.

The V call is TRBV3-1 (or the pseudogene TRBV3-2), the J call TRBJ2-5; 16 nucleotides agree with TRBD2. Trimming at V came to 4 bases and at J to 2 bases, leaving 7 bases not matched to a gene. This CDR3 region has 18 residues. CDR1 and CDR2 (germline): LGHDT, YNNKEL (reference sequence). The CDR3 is CASSRPGLAGGWQETQYF. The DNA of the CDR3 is TGTGCCAGCAGCCGCCCGGGACTAGCGGGGGGGTGGCAAGAGACCCAGTACTTC.

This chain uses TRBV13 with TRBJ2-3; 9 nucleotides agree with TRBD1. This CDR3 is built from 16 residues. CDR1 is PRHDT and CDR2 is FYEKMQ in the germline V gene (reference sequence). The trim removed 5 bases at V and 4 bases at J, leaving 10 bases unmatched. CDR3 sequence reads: CASSTRTGGIPDTQYF. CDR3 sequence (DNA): TGTGCCAGCAGCACTCGAACAGGGGGCATTCCAGATACGCAGTATTTT. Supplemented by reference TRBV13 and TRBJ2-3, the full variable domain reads AAGVIQSPRHLIKEKRETATLKCYPIPRHDTVYWYQQGPGQDPQFLISFYEKMQSDKGSIPDRFSAQQFSDYHSELNMSSLELGDSALYFCASSTRTGGIPDTQYFGPGTRLTVL.

CDR3 DNA sequence: TGCAGTGCTAGTATCGGGGGATCCACAAATGAAAAACTGTTTTTT. This translates into CSASIGGSTNEKLFF. V gene TRBV20-1 combines with J gene TRBJ1-4; TRBD1 might be the D (5 bases). Trimming took 3 bases from V and 5 from J, leaving 16 bases between them. The CDR3 has 15 amino acids. Germline CDR1 and CDR2: DFQATT and SNEGSKA (reference sequence).

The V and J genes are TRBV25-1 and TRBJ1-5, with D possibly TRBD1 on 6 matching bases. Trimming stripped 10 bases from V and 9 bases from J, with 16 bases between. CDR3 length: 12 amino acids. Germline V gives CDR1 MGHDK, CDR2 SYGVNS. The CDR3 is CATLRGFSPQHF. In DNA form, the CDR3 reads TGTGCCACCCTTAGGGGGTTTTCGCCCCAGCATTTT.

CDR3 DNA: TGTGCCAGCAGTTTACTGGGCCGGGAGCTGTTTTTT. Its protein product is CASSLLGRELFF. The V call is TRBV12-3 or TRBV12-4, the J call TRBJ2-2; no reliable D call. Trimming stripped 2 bases from V and 9 bases from J, with 7 bases between. The CDR3 is made up of 12 amino acids.